This TCR beta chain was identified in a study of cytomegalovirus exposure and HLA in healthy donors. Across the study: There were under 140 million unique TCR beta sequences, drawn from about 200 million T cells, in an earlier analysis. Regarding the study as a whole: As a later analysis showed, a missense DCLRE1C variant was linked to trimming of TCR beta V- and J-genes. Differences between HLA loci emerged in a later analysis of TCR association rates, with DRB1 most and HLA-C fewest.

V was pared by 3 bases and J by 4 bases, with 4 bases of the junction left unmatched. CDR3 length: 14 residues. CDR1 MNHEY and CDR2 SMNVEV come from the germline V gene (reference sequence). PCR amplification relied on 60 Vbeta primers (plus 13 Jbeta primers). Sequencing used immunoSEQ multiplex PCR; TCRdb keeps in-frame clones, though not all of them. Among under 130,000 clones listed, 74% were seen once. Notes on this clone: Antigen: not known.

The chain couples TRBV27 to TRBJ2-7; 9 nucleotides align to TRBD1. This TCR came from a man between 45 and 60 years old in good health and CMV-seropositive. Sequenced sample: PBMCs. The CDR3 reads CASSLVGQGYEQYF. The CDR3 DNA follows: TGTGCCAGCAGTTTGGTGGGACAGGGATACGAGCAGTACTTC.